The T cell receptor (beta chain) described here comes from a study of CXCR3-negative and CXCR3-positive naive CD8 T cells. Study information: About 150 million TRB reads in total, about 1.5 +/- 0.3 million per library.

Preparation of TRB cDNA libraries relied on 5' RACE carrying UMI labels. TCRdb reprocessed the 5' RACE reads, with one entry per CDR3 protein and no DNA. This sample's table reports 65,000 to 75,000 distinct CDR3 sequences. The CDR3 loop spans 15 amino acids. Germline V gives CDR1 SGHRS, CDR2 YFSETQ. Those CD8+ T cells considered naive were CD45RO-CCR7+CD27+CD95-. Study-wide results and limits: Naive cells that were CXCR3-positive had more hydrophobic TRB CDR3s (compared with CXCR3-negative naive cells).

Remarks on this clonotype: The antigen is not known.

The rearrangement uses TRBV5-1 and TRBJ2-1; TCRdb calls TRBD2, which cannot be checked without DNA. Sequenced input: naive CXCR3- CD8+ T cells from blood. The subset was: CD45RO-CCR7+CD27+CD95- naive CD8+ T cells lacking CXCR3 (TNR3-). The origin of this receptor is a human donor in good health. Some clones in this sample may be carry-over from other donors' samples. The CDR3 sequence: CASSLELAGWNEQFF.